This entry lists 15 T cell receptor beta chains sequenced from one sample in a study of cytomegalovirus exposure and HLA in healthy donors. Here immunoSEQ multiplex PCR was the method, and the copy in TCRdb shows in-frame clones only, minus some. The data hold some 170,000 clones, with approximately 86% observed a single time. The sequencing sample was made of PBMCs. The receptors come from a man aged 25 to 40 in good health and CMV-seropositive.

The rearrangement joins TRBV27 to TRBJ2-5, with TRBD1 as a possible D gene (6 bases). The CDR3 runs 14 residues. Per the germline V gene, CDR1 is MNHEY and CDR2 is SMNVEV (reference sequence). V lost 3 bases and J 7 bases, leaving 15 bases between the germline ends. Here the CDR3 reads CASSFMDSPGTQYF. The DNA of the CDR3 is TGTGCCAGCAGTTTCATGGACAGCCCAGGGACCCAGTACTTC.

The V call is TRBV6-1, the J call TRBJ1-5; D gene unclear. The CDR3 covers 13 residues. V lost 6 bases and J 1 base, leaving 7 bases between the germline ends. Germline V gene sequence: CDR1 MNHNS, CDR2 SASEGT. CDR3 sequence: CASSPISNQPQHF. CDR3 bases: TGTGCCAGCAGCCCGATCAGCAATCAGCCCCAGCATTTT.

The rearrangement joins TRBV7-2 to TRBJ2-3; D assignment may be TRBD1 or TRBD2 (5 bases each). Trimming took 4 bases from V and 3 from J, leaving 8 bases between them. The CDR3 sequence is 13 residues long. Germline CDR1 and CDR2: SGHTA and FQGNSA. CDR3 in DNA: TGTGCCAGCAGCTGGGACGTAACAGATACGCAGTATTTT. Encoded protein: CASSWDVTDTQYF.

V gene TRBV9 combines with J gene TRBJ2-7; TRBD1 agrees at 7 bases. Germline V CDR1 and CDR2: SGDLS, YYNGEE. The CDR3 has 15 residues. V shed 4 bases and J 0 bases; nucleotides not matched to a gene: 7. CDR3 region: CASSTTGLPSYEQYF. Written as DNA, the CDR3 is TGTGCCAGCAGCACGACAGGGCTCCCCTCCTACGAGCAGTACTTC.

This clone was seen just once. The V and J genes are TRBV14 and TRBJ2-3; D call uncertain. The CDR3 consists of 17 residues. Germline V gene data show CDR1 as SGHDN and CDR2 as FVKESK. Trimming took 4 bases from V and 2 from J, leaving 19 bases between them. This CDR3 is CASSLNAARRYTDTQYF. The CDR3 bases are TGTGCCAGCAGCCTCAACGCCGCCAGGCGGTACACAGATACGCAGTATTTT.

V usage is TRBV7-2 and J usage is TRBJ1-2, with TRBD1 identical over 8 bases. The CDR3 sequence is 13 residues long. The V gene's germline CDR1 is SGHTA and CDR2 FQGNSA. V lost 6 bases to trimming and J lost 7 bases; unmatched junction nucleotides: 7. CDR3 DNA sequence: TGTGCCAGCAGGGAGACAGGGGCGCGTGGCTACACCTTC. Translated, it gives CASRETGARGYTF.

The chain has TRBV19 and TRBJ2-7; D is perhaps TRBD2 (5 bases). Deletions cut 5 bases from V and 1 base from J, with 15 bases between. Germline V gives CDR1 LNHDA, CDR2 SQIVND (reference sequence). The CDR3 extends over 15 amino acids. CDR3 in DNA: TGTGCCAGTAGTCCCCACCTGACGGGATCCTACGAGCAGTACTTC. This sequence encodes CASSPHLTGSYEQYF. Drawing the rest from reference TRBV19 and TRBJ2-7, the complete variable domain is DGGITQSPKYLFRKEGQNVTLSCEQNLNHDAMYWYRQDPGQGLRLIYYSQIVNDFQKGDIAEGYSVSREKKESFPLTVTSAQKNPTAFYLCASSPHLTGSYEQYFGPGTRLTVT.

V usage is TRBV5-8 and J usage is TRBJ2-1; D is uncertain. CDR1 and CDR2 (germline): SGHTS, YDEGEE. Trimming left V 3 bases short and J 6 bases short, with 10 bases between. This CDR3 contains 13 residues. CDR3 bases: TGTGCCAGCAGCTCCCCGGCTTTCAATGAGCAGTTCTTC. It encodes CASSSPAFNEQFF.

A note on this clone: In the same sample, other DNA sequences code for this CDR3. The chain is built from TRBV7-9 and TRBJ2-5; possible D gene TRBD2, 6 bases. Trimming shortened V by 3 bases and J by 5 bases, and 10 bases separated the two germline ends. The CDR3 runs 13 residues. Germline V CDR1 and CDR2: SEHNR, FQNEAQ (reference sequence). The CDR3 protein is CASSLGGRETQYF. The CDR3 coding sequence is TGTGCCAGCAGCTTGGGGGGTCGGGAGACCCAGTACTTC.

The CDR3 protein is CASSFLGDSYEQYF. The CDR3 DNA reads TGTGCCAGCAGCTTTCTAGGGGATTCCTACGAGCAGTACTTC. The chain combines TRBV7-2 with TRBJ2-7, with D perhaps TRBD1 (5 bases). Trimming cost V 3 bases and J 1 base, with 10 bases left between them. The CDR3 loop spans 14 amino acids. Germline CDR1 SGHTA, CDR2 FQGNSA.

CDR3 amino acids: CASRRFPTSGRAVAYEQYF. CDR3 coding DNA: TGTGCCAGCAGACGCTTTCCCACAAGCGGGAGGGCCGTGGCGTACGAGCAGTACTTC. The chain carries TRBV21-1 and TRBJ2-7; TRBD2 is the table's D call and was not checked against the DNA. TRBV21-1 is an annotated pseudogene. This CDR3 contains 19 residues.

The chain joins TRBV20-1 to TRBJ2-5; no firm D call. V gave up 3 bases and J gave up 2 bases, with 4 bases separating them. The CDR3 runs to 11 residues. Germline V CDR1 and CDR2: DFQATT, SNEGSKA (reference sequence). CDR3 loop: CSASKQETQYF. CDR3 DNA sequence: TGCAGTGCTAGCAAGCAAGAGACCCAGTACTTC.

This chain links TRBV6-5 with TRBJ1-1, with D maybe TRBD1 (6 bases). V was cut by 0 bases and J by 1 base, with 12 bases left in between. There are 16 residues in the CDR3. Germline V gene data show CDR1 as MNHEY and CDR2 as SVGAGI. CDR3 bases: TGTGCCAGCAGTTACTCGATTCGGGGGCAGAACACTGAAGCTTTCTTT. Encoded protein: CASSYSIRGQNTEAFF.

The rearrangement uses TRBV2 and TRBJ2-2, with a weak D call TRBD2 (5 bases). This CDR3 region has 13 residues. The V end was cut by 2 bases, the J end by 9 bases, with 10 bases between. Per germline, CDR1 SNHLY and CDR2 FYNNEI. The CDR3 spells CASSERTVRELFF. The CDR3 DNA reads TGTGCCAGCAGTGAAAGGACTGTCAGGGAGCTGTTTTTT.

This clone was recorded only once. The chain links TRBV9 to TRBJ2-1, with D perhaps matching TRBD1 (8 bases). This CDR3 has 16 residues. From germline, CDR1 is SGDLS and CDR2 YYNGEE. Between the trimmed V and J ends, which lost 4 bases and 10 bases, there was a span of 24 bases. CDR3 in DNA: TGTGCCAGCAGCCCCACCTTGATGGACAGGGACTACGAGCAGTTCTTC. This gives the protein CASSPTLMDRDYEQFF.